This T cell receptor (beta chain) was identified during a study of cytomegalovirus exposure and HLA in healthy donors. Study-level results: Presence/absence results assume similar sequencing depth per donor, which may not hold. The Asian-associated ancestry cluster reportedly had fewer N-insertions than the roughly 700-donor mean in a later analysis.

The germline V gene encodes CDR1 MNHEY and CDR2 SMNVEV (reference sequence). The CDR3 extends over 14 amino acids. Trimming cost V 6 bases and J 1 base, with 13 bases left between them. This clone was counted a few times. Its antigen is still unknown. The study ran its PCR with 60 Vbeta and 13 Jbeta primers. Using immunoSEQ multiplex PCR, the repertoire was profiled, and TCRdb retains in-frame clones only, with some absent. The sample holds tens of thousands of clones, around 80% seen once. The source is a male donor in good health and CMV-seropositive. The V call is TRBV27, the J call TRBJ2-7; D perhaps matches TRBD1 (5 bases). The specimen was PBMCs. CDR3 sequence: CASRYRTDSYEQYF. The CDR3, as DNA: TGTGCCAGCAGATACAGGACGGATTCCTACGAGCAGTACTTC.